This T cell receptor beta chain comes out of a study of blood T cell repertoires in COVID-19 (dated by TCRdb to 2019 to 2021). Background on the whole study: For ImmuneRACE Cohort 3, a participant was defined as recovered based on two consecutive negative NP/OP PCR tests, clearance by a healthcare professional, or resolution of symptoms. A freely available public database, intended as a resource for researchers studying the immune response to SARS-CoV-2, is where the repertoires were released. Samples were obtained from the ongoing ImmuneRACE study (first 160 participants) and from roughly 1,300 subjects provided by 6 global collaborators. Collaborator samples came from the United States, Italy and Spain and covered acute and convalescent phases of COVID-19. Where available, HLA class I and class II types were taken from metadata supplied by the sample provider and were not determined by assay-based typing. The material from the prospective study consisted of cDNA or gDNA derived from T cells, B-cell-depleted T cells, or PBMCs. Subjects who had been exposed to COVID-19, were actively infected with it, or had recovered from it provided the deeply sampled blood TCRbeta repertoires that made up the dataset. The sample metadata nearly always contained a de-identified subject ID, COVID-19 status, age in years and sex. What the research found in general, with its limitations: The quantity of clinical and demographic metadata differed by source and by participant and was supplied without curation.

With respect to this clone: Its target antigen remains unknown. No much larger clone is present one base from it, and per-base qualities are unavailable.

In the prospective study, participants were about 18 to 95 years old, resided in fewer than 25 geographic areas of the United States, and were enrolled through a virtual design. In the prospective study, cohorts were assigned on the basis of participant-reported clinical history obtained from a screening survey and a study questionnaire. In the prospective study, whole blood, serum and a nasopharyngeal or oropharyngeal swab were collected from each participant by mobile phlebotomists. Prospective study participants could optionally give additional blood draws and questionnaires over an approximately two-month period. Blood samples from the prospective study were shipped frozen or at room temperature prior to DNA extraction. The immunoSEQ Assay, a bias-controlled multiplex PCR, was used to amplify TCRbeta CDR3 regions from genomic DNA. The paper's processing steps were these. Within the assay, amplification of reference gene primers was used to estimate how many nucleated cells each sample contained. To quantify the absolute abundance of each unique TCRbeta CDR3 rearrangement, sequence reads were collapsed and filtered. For each sample, productive Simpson clonality was calculated as the square root of Simpson's diversity index over productive rearrangements. The immuneACCESS repertoire file appears here via TCRdb, limited to in-frame rearrangements. These files lack a portion of the clones; in checked studies, under half of the deficit traces to unresolved V genes, and the cause of the others is not known. D and trimming come from the DNA, and the V and J calls and clone size come from that table. For this sample the table gives some 180,000 clones, of which about 85% were detected only once. The ten largest clones add up to around 24% of the sample.

This TCR was recovered from a woman aged 35 to 49 in a cohort exposed to, infected with or recovered from COVID-19 (not recorded which). The specimen sequenced was PBMCs or T cells enriched from blood (not recorded which).

The nucleotides are TGTGCCATCAGTAGACAGGGTTTGAGCTCCAATCAGCCCCAGCATTTT. This encodes CAISRQGLSSNQPQHF. The rearranged segments are TRBV10-3 and TRBJ1-5; 7 nucleotides in the junction match TRBD1. Including cysteine and phenylalanine, the CDR3 has 16 amino acids. The only DNA kept is the CDR3, 48 bases in frame from the first base. The germline V gene specifies ENHRY as CDR1 and SYGVKD as CDR2. For this chain, trimming is 5 bases at the V end and 3 bases at the J end, and the number of junction bases without a gene match is 10.